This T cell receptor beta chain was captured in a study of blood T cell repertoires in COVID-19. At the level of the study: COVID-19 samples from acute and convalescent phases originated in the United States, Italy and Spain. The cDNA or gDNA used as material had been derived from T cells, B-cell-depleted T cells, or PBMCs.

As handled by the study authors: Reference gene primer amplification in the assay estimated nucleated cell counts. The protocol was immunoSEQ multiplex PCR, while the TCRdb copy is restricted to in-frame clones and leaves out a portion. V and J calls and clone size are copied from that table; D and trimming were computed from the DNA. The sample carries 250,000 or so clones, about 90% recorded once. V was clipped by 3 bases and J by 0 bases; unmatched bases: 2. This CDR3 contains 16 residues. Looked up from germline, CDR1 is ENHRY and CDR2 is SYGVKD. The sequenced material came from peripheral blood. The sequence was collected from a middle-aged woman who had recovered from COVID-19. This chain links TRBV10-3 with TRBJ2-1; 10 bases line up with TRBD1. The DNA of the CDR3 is TGTGCCATCAGTGAATGGACAGGGGGCTCCTACAATGAGCAGTTCTTC. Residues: CAISEWTGGSYNEQFF.